The rows below give T cell receptor beta chains drawn from one sample of a study of PD-L1 blockade in urothelial cancer. Repertoires were generated with immunoSEQ multiplex PCR, while TCRdb's copy carries only in-frame clones and drops some. The sample holds about 110,000 clones, roughly 84% seen once. Here the sequenced sample was PBMCs, taken around atezolizumab (anti-PD-L1) treatment. These receptors were taken from a man in his fifties with urothelial cancer. CDR3s leave out the opening cysteine and the closing phenylalanine or tryptophan.

j_call v_call cdr3_aa
TRBJ2-7 TRBV2 ASRVGGGGSYEQY
TRBJ2-3 TRBV5-1 ASCLAASTDTQY
TRBJ1-1 TRBV5-1 ASSPPRQGGTEAF
TRBJ2-3 TRBV7-9 ASSLASGDTQY
TRBJ2-3 TRBV23-1 ASSQSGGRTQY
TRBJ2-5 TRBV10-3 AISDAPSGETQY
TRBJ1-1 TRBV27 ASSLQNRGTEAF
TRBJ1-4 TRBV18 ASSSPGQGLTNEKLF
TRBJ2-7 TRBV15 ATSGSLGTSGSYEQY
TRBJ2-7 TRBV14 ASSQFGTGLYEQY
TRBJ1-1 TRBV11-2 ASSLVHRGGTEAF
TRBJ2-5 TRBV9 ASSETSGRIQETQY
TRBJ2-5 TRBV11-2 ASTLAGVETQY
TRBJ2-3 TRBV7-9 ASSLIRTSRESTDTQY
TRBJ1-1 TRBV7-9 ASSLGLLEKAF
TRBJ1-2 TRBV5-1 ASSLDSGQYSYT
TRBJ2-3 TRBV30 AWTPGGSSTDTQY